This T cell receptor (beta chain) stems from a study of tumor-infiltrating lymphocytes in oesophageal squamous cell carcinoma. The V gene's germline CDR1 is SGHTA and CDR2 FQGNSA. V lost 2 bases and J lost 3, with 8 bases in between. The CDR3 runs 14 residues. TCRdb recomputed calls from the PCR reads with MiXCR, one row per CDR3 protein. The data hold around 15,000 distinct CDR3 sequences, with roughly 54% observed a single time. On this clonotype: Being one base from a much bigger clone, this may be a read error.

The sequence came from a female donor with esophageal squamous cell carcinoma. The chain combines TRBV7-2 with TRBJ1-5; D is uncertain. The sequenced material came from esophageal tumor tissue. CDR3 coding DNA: TGTGCCAGCAGCTTATTATCTGACAATCAGCCCCAGCATTTT. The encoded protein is CASSLLSDNQPQHF.